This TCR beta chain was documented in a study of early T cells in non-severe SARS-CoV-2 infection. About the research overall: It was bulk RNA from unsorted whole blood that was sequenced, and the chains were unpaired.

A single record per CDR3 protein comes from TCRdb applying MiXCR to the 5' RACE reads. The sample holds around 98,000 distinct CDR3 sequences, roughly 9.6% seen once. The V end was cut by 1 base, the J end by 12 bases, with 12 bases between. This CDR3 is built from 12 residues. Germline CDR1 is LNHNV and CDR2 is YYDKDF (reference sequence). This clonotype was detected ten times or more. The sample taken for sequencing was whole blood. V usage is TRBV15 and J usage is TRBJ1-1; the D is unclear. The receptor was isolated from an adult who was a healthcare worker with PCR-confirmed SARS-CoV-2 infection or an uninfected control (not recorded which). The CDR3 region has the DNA TGTGCCACCAGCAGAGCTCTTGGTAAATCTTTCTTT. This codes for CATSRALGKSFF. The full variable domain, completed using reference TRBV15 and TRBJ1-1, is DAMVIQNPRYQVTQFGKPVTLSCSQTLNHNVMYWYQQKSSQAPKLLFHYYDKDFNNEADTPDNFQSRRPNTSFCFLDIRSPGLGDTAMYLCATSRALGKSFFGQGTRLTVV.